One sample yielded the 27 T cell receptor beta chains listed below, sequenced in a study of T cell responses to AZD1222 COVID-19 vaccine. Sequencing was performed with immunoSEQ multiplex PCR; in TCRdb, only in-frame clones are kept and a portion is missing. Of about 86,000 clones listed, 88% are singletons. The sequencing used peripheral blood, collected on day 0 of MenACWY control vaccination. The receptors here all came from an adult in good health.

This chain uses TRBV9 with TRBJ2-7; 12 nucleotides agree with TRBD2. The J segment lost 4 bases and the V segment lost 4 bases, leaving 9 bases of the junction unmatched. The CDR3 is 16 amino acids. Germline assignment: CDR1 SGDLS and CDR2 YYNGEE. The CDR3 protein is CASSPQGLAGGYEQYF. CDR3 coding DNA: TGTGCCAGCAGCCCCCAGGGTCTAGCGGGGGGGTACGAGCAGTACTTC. The full variable domain, rest sourced from reference TRBV9 and TRBJ2-7, is DSGVTQTPKHLITATGQRVTLRCSPRSGDLSVYWYQQSLDQGLQFLIQYYNGEERAKGNILERFSAQQFPDLHSELNLSSLELGDSALYFCASSPQGLAGGYEQYFGPGTRLTVT.

V and J are TRBV18 and TRBJ1-5, with D possibly TRBD1 on 6 matching bases. Trimming cost V 8 bases and J 2 bases, with 10 bases left between them. CDR1 is KGHSH, CDR2 LQKENI, per germline. This CDR3 spans 13 amino acids. The CDR3, as DNA: TGTGCCAGCCACAGGGAACGCAATCAGCCCCAGCATTTT. Translation gives CASHRERNQPQHF. Looking up the rest from reference TRBV18 and TRBJ1-5 gives the full variable domain: NAGVMQNPRHLVRRRGQEARLRCSPMKGHSHVYWYRQLPEEGLKFMVYLQKENIIDESGMPKERFSAEFPKEGPSILRIQQVVRGDSAAYFCASHRERNQPQHFGDGTRLSIL.

The gene calls are TRBV7-2 and TRBJ1-1; D ambiguous. The length of the CDR3 is 13 residues. CDR1 SGHTA and CDR2 FQGNSA come from the germline V gene. V was cut by 7 bases and J by 2 bases, with 11 bases left in between. CDR3 sequence reads: CASKGSPNTEAFF. Here the CDR3 DNA reads TGTGCCAGCAAAGGATCACCAAACACTGAAGCTTTCTTT.

The chain is built from TRBV25-1 and TRBJ1-6, with D unresolved. The V end lost 8 bases, the J end lost 8 bases, and 16 bases lay between the germline ends. Germline lookup yields CDR1 MGHDK and CDR2 SYGVNS. CDR3 size: 14 residues. For the CDR3, the DNA is TGTGCCAGCGGCCCTGCGCGGCCGGATTCACCCCTCCACTTT. Its protein product is CASGPARPDSPLHF.

This chain links TRBV11-3 with TRBJ2-5, with a tentative D call TRBD2 (5 bases). The CDR3 totals 15 residues. V shed 1 base and J shed 4 bases, with 13 bases lying between them. The germline V gene encodes CDR1 SGHNT and CDR2 YENEEA. This chain's CDR3 is CASSLGSMAGETQYF. The CDR3 DNA sequence: TGTGCCAGCAGCTTAGGATCCATGGCGGGAGAGACCCAGTACTTC.

The V gene is TRBV7-8, the J gene TRBJ2-7, with 10 positions matching TRBD1. This CDR3 region has 16 residues. The J segment lost 4 bases and the V segment lost 4 bases, leaving 10 bases of the junction unmatched. Per germline, CDR1 SGHVS and CDR2 FQNEAQ. The CDR3 here is CASSSVSGTGEYEQYF. The CDR3 DNA reads as TGTGCCAGCAGCTCAGTATCCGGGACAGGGGAATACGAGCAGTACTTC.

This chain uses TRBV19 with TRBJ2-5; a possible D gene is TRBD1 (6 bases). Germline CDR1 reads LNHDA; CDR2 reads SQIVND (reference sequence). V lost 1 base and J 5 bases, leaving 8 bases between the germline ends. The CDR3 totals 13 residues. CDR3 in amino acids: CASSIARGETQYF. CDR3 nucleotide sequence: TGTGCCAGTAGTATAGCCAGGGGCGAGACCCAGTACTTC.

This clone was observed a single time. V is TRBV30 and J is TRBJ1-5; TRBD1 matches at 7 bases. From germline, CDR1 is GTSNPN and CDR2 SVGIG (reference sequence). V dropped 4 bases and J dropped 4; count of bases not matched to a gene: 10. The CDR3 totals 15 residues. CDR3 DNA sequence: TGTGCCTGGAAATTGGGCAGGGGGGCAAATCAGCCCCAGCATTTT. This encodes CAWKLGRGANQPQHF.

The chain has TRBV10-3 and TRBJ1-2; 7 positions match TRBD1. Germline values: CDR1 ENHRY, CDR2 SYGVKD. With V trimmed by 2 bases and J by 5 bases, 2 bases remained unmatched. This CDR3 is 13 amino acids long. The CDR3: CAISETGDYGYTF. The CDR3 nucleotides are TGTGCCATCAGTGAGACAGGGGATTATGGCTACACCTTC.

J is TRBJ2-7 and V is TRBV12-3 or TRBV12-4; weak D call: TRBD2 (6 bases). The CDR3 is 12 residues long. Deletions cut 3 bases from V and 9 bases from J, with 12 bases between. The CDR3 protein is CASSFGGVGQYF. CDR3 in DNA: TGTGCCAGCAGTTTCGGGGGTGTGGGGCAGTACTTC.

This chain uses TRBV2 with TRBJ1-5, with D possibly matching TRBD1 (6 bases). There are 14 residues in the CDR3. Trimming shortened V by 6 bases and J by 4 bases, and 13 bases separated the two germline ends. Looked up from germline, CDR1 is SNHLY and CDR2 is FYNNEI. The DNA for the CDR3 is TGTGCCAGCAGCCTACAGGGATCTAATCAGCCCCAGCATTTT. This codes for CASSLQGSNQPQHF.

A word on this clone: Other DNA sequences in this sample translate to the same CDR3. The rearrangement uses TRBV5-1 and TRBJ2-3; D possibly corresponds to TRBD1 (7 bases). Germline values: CDR1 SGHRS, CDR2 YFSETQ. V shed 4 bases and J shed 0 bases, with 12 bases lying between them. The length of the CDR3 is 15 residues. In DNA form, the CDR3 reads TGCGCCAGCAGCACGACAGGGACTAGCACAGATACGCAGTATTTT. It encodes CASSTTGTSTDTQYF.

The sample holds many counts of this clone. The chain has TRBV15 and TRBJ2-2; the D is unclear. CDR1 LNHNV and CDR2 YYDKDF come from the germline V gene (reference sequence). V was clipped by 5 bases and J by 1 base, with 2 bases between them. This CDR3 contains 12 residues. CDR3: CATSVNTGELFF. The CDR3 DNA reads TGTGCCACCAGCGTGAACACCGGGGAGCTGTTTTTT.

The DNA for the CDR3 is TGTGCCAGTAGTGCCGGCACAGCGAACACCGGGGAGCTGTTTTTT. This translates into CASSAGTANTGELFF. The V gene is TRBV19, the J gene TRBJ2-2; unclear D gene. Trimming removed 5 bases at V and 0 bases at J, with 10 bases between. CDR1 and CDR2 (germline): LNHDA, SQIVND (reference sequence). This CDR3 is built from 15 residues.

The rearrangement uses TRBV28 and TRBJ1-5; D uncertain. The CDR3 covers 15 residues. V lost 1 base to trimming and J lost 3 bases, with 10 bases between them. Germline V gene lookup returns CDR1 MDHEN and CDR2 SYDVKM. The chain's CDR3 is CASSLSRYNNQPQHF. The CDR3 DNA is TGTGCCAGCAGTTTATCGCGGTACAACAATCAGCCCCAGCATTTT. Together with reference TRBV28 and TRBJ1-5, the CDR3 gives the full variable domain: DVKVTQSSRYLVKRTGEKVFLECVQDMDHENMFWYRQDPGLGLRLIYFSYDVKMKEKGDIPEGYSVSREKKERFSLILESASTNQTSMYLCASSLSRYNNQPQHFGDGTRLSIL.

The chain uses TRBV4-3 and TRBJ2-5, with D perhaps assigned TRBD1 or TRBD2 (5 bases each). The CDR3 covers 15 residues. Trimming pared 1 base from V and 5 bases from J, leaving 14 bases between. Germline V CDR1 and CDR2: LGHNA, YSLEER. The CDR3 bases are TGCGCCAGCAGCCAAGGGTTTGGCAGGGAGGAGACCCAGTACTTC. Translated, it gives CASSQGFGREETQYF.

By proportion, this clone is medium-sized. This chain joins TRBV6-1 and TRBJ1-1; the D is unclear. Germline V gene lookup returns CDR1 MNHNS and CDR2 SASEGT. The CDR3 runs 16 residues. Trimming shortened V by 2 bases and J by 0 bases, and 13 bases separated the two germline ends. For the CDR3, the DNA is TGTGCCAGCAGTGAAATCGGTACTGAATTGAACACTGAAGCTTTCTTT. Translation: CASSEIGTELNTEAFF.

The chain combines TRBV4-3 with TRBJ1-2; unclear D gene. Deletions cut 0 bases from V and 4 bases from J, with 12 bases between. CDR3 length equals 15 residues. From germline, CDR1 is LGHNA and CDR2 YSLEER. CDR3 loop: CASSQERPLAYGYTF. CDR3 nucleotides: TGCGCCAGCAGCCAAGAACGACCCCTTGCCTATGGCTACACCTTC.

This sequence joins TRBV19 and TRBJ1-2; weak D call: TRBD1 (6 bases). CDR1 is LNHDA, CDR2 SQIVND, per germline (reference sequence). Between the trimmed V and J ends, which lost 4 bases and 7 bases, there was a span of 19 bases. The CDR3 has 15 residues. The CDR3 nucleotides are TGTGCCAGTAGTACTGATGGGGGGCCGGTCCGTGGCTACACCTTC. It encodes CASSTDGGPVRGYTF.

The chain carries TRBV15 and TRBJ2-3; D gene uncertain. The CDR3 runs 13 residues. With 0 bases removed from V and 9 bases from J, the gap between germline ends came to 10 bases. The germline V gene has CDR1 LNHNV and CDR2 YYDKDF (reference sequence). The CDR3 DNA sequence: TGTGCCACCAGCAGAGAACTTCCGGAGACGCAGTATTTT. Translated: CATSRELPETQYF.

This clone appeared a few times. The chain is built from TRBV4-1 and TRBJ1-6, with D uncertain. In germline, CDR1 is MGHRA, CDR2 YSYEKL. Trimming shortened V by 2 bases and J by 5 bases, and 10 bases separated the two germline ends. This CDR3 is 15 amino acids long. The CDR3 region has the DNA TGCGCCAGCAGCCAATATAGGCAAAATAATTCACCCCTCCACTTT. It codes for CASSQYRQNNSPLHF.

This chain uses TRBV5-4 with TRBJ2-2; 11 bases fit TRBD2. CDR3 length equals 16 residues. CDR1 and CDR2 (germline): SGHNT, YYREEE (reference sequence). Losses at the gene ends were 2 bases for V and 1 base for J; bases not matched to a gene: 1. The CDR3 nucleotides read TGTGCCAGCAGCTTCGGGACTAGCGGGAACACCGGGGAGCTGTTTTTT. Translating gives CASSFGTSGNTGELFF. The full variable domain, in which reference TRBV5-4 and TRBJ2-2 provide the parts outside the CDR3, is ETGVTQSPTHLIKTRGQQVTLRCSSQSGHNTVSWYQQALGQGPQFIFQYYREEENGRGNFPPRFSGLQFPNYSSELNVNALELDDSALYLCASSFGTSGNTGELFFGEGSRLTVL.

This clone was seen more than once but under ten times. This sequence joins TRBV5-1 and TRBJ2-5; D remains ambiguous. This CDR3 is 15 amino acids long. The ends were cut back, 4 bases at V and 7 bases at J, with 20 bases in the middle. The germline CDR1 and CDR2 sequences are SGHRS and YFSETQ. The CDR3 sequence: CASSATPTELRTQYF. The CDR3 coding sequence is TGCGCCAGCAGCGCCACGCCGACGGAATTAAGGACCCAGTACTTC.

The chain is built from TRBV7-2 and TRBJ1-2, with D perhaps TRBD1 (5 bases). Germline V gene data show CDR1 as SGHTA and CDR2 as FQGNSA. The CDR3 has 14 residues. Trimming removed 3 bases from V and 4 bases from J, with 12 bases in between. The CDR3 is CASSFSGGSYGYTF. The CDR3 DNA follows: TGTGCCAGCAGCTTTTCGGGGGGGAGCTATGGCTACACCTTC.

The chain links TRBV28 to TRBJ2-1; no firm D call. V lost 2 bases to trimming and J lost 8 bases, with 7 bases between them. From germline, CDR1 is MDHEN and CDR2 SYDVKM. This CDR3 region has 12 residues. The CDR3 spells CASSLQEDEQFF. DNA for the CDR3: TGTGCCAGCAGTTTACAAGAAGATGAGCAGTTCTTC.

This clone was observed a few times. The chain links TRBV4-2 to TRBJ1-2; 8 positions match TRBD1. With 1 base clipped from V and 8 bases from J, the junction kept 9 bases outside the gene matches. The CDR3 length is 15 residues. Germline V gene lookup returns CDR1 LGHNA and CDR2 YNFKEQ. The CDR3 here is CASSQATGQGKGYTF. CDR3 in DNA: TGTGCCAGCAGCCAAGCGACTGGACAGGGAAAAGGCTACACCTTC.

The chain uses TRBV30 and TRBJ1-4, with 8 bases aligning to TRBD1. Germline trimming cut 1 base from V and 8 bases from J; bases unmatched to any gene: 6. The CDR3 consists of 14 residues. Per the germline V gene, CDR1 is GTSNPN and CDR2 is SVGIG (reference sequence). CDR3 residues: CAWSAQTGVEKLFF. In DNA form, the CDR3 reads TGTGCCTGGAGTGCCCAGACAGGGGTCGAAAAACTGTTTTTT.